These 19 T cell receptor beta chains originate from one sample sequenced in a study of Ad26.COV2.S vaccination and SARS-CoV-2 variants. Indicated treatment: around 19 received Ad26.COV2.S at low or high dose, single or two shots; roughly 5 received placebo; per-sample allocation not given. It was on day 63 after the first vaccine or placebo injection that samples were taken. Sequencing was performed with immunoSEQ multiplex PCR; in TCRdb, only in-frame clones are kept and a portion is missing. Altogether roughly 410,000 clones are present, under 90% being singletons, with the ten largest covering approximately 7.8%. The specimen was peripheral blood, collected in a trial of Ad26.COV2.S vaccine versus placebo. The receptors shown here come from a person between 18 and 65 years old who received the Ad26.COV2.S COVID-19 vaccine or a placebo.

The chain uses TRBV27 and TRBJ1-1; D not resolved. Trimming left V 4 bases short and J 5 bases short, with 11 bases between. Per the germline V gene, CDR1 is MNHEY and CDR2 is SMNVEV (reference sequence). CDR3 size: 13 residues. Here the CDR3 reads CASSYGLRTEAFF. For the CDR3, the DNA is TGTGCCAGCAGTTATGGACTTAGGACTGAAGCTTTCTTT.

V is TRBV6-5 and J is TRBJ2-1; the D gene is possibly TRBD2 (6 bases). This CDR3 spans 15 amino acids. Trimming left V 4 bases short and J 10 bases short, with 20 bases between. The germline gives CDR1 MNHEY, CDR2 SVGAGI. CDR3 amino acids: CASSFIADLGWEQFF. CDR3 nucleotide sequence: TGTGCCAGCAGTTTTATAGCGGATTTAGGGTGGGAGCAGTTCTTC.

In its sample, this clone was seen a few times. The V call is TRBV29-1, the J call TRBJ1-2, with D possibly being TRBD1 (5 bases). V lost 5 bases and J 6 bases, leaving 16 bases between the germline ends. This CDR3 is built from 13 residues. Germline assignment: CDR1 SQVTM and CDR2 ANQGSEA. CDR3 sequence reads: CSVRSGNLDGYTF. For the CDR3, the DNA is TGCAGCGTTCGTTCAGGGAATCTCGATGGCTACACCTTC.

CDR3 bases: TGTGCCAGCAGTCTCCGGACAGGGGCGAATGAAAAACTGTTTTTT. This encodes CASSLRTGANEKLFF. The rearrangement joins TRBV28 to TRBJ1-4; 9 bases map to TRBD1. Germline CDR1 MDHEN, CDR2 SYDVKM. Losses at the gene ends were 5 bases for V and 5 bases for J; bases not matched to a gene: 6. The CDR3 has 15 amino acids.

The CDR3 spells CASSLSQGLGEKLFF. CDR3 nucleotide sequence: TGTGCCAGCAGTTTATCCCAGGGGCTCGGTGAAAAACTGTTTTTT. The chain recombines TRBV27 with TRBJ1-4; weak D call: TRBD1 (6 bases). Trimming cost V 0 bases and J 7 bases, with 12 bases left between them. In germline, CDR1 is MNHEY, CDR2 SMNVEV (reference sequence). CDR3 size: 15 residues.

This sequence joins TRBV15 and TRBJ2-5; D possibly matches TRBD1 or TRBD2 (5 bases each). There are 17 residues in the CDR3. CDR1 and CDR2 from the germline V gene are LNHNV and YYDKDF (reference sequence). Deletions cut 3 bases from V and 2 bases from J, with 19 bases between. CDR3 sequence reads: CATSRVGEGRQQETQYF. Written as DNA, the CDR3 is TGTGCCACCAGCAGGGTTGGGGAAGGGAGACAGCAAGAGACCCAGTACTTC.

V and J are TRBV6-2 or TRBV6-3 and TRBJ2-2, with 7 bases fitting TRBD2. This CDR3 is built from 17 residues. Trimming removed 1 base from V and 0 bases from J; junction bases left unmatched: 5. Germline CDR1 is MNHEY and CDR2 is SVGEGT. The CDR3 region is CASSYFGGGTNTGELFF. The CDR3 DNA reads as TGTGCCAGCAGTTACTTTGGCGGGGGTACGAACACCGGGGAGCTGTTTTTT.

The chain is built from TRBV4-1 and TRBJ2-1, with D unclear. Germline CDR1 MGHRA, CDR2 YSYEKL. Trimming pared 1 base from V and 10 bases from J, leaving 8 bases between. There are 12 residues in the CDR3. CDR3 protein: CASSQAAYEQFF. The CDR3 nucleotides read TGCGCCAGCAGCCAAGCCGCCTACGAGCAGTTCTTC.

The count of this clone is one. The chain joins TRBV7-2 to TRBJ2-5, with D possibly being TRBD1 or TRBD2 (5 bases each). V was clipped by 5 bases and J by 9 bases, with 16 bases between them. Germline CDR1 SGHTA, CDR2 FQGNSA. This CDR3 is built from 13 residues. The CDR3, as DNA: TGTGCCAGCAGCCCAGGGACCGCCAAGGCCCAGTACTTC. Amino acid sequence: CASSPGTAKAQYF.

V usage is TRBV5-4 and J usage is TRBJ1-1; D uncertain. Trimming removed 3 bases at V and 4 bases at J, with 13 bases between. The CDR3 runs 14 residues. Germline V gives CDR1 SGHNT, CDR2 YYREEE (reference sequence). The CDR3 sequence: CASSSGPMGTEAFF. The CDR3 DNA follows: TGTGCCAGCAGCTCAGGCCCTATGGGCACTGAAGCTTTCTTT.

J is TRBJ2-7 and V is TRBV6-6; 9 bases map to TRBD2. The V gene's germline CDR1 is MNHNY and CDR2 SVGAGI (reference sequence). This CDR3 comprises 15 residues. Losses at the gene ends were 2 bases for V and 0 bases for J; bases not matched to a gene: 2. The CDR3 spells CASSYLAGYSYEQYF. For the CDR3, the DNA is TGTGCCAGCAGTTACCTAGCGGGATACTCCTACGAGCAGTACTTC.

The chain is built from TRBV6-5 and TRBJ1-6; no definite D call. V was cut by 9 bases and J by 10 bases, with 22 bases left in between. The CDR3 contains 15 residues. The germline V gene has CDR1 MNHEY and CDR2 SVGAGI. CDR3 residues: CASQLGRSLPSPLHF. CDR3 bases: TGTGCCAGTCAACTCGGACGGTCCCTCCCCTCACCCCTCCACTTT.

This clone was detected many times. The CDR3 DNA reads TGTGCCAGCAGCCTTCCCCGGGACGTACCCTCCTACGAGCAGTACTTC. It is translated as CASSLPRDVPSYEQYF. This chain connects TRBV7-8 to TRBJ2-7; D may correspond to TRBD1 or TRBD2 (5 bases each). Germline CDR1 SGHVS, CDR2 FQNEAQ. There are 16 residues in the CDR3. V shed 5 bases and J shed 0 bases, with 17 bases lying between them.

This rearrangement joins TRBV19 to TRBJ2-7; 7 bases align to TRBD1. V lost 6 bases and J lost 6; bases outside the gene matches: 5. The CDR3 contains 12 residues. Germline loops: CDR1 LNHDA, CDR2 SQIVND (reference sequence). The CDR3 DNA sequence: TGTGCCAGTAGACAGGGGATCGGCGAGCAGTACTTC. This encodes CASRQGIGEQYF. Full variable domain (rest looked up from reference TRBV19 and TRBJ2-7): DGGITQSPKYLFRKEGQNVTLSCEQNLNHDAMYWYRQDPGQGLRLIYYSQIVNDFQKGDIAEGYSVSREKKESFPLTVTSAQKNPTAFYLCASRQGIGEQYFGPGTRLTVT.

The chain uses TRBV7-6 and TRBJ2-5; D gene ambiguous. Germline CDR1 reads SGHVS; CDR2 reads FNYEAQ. V lost 2 bases and J lost 0, with 7 bases in between. The length of the CDR3 is 14 residues. CDR3 sequence: CASSLNPYQETQYF. The CDR3 bases are TGTGCCAGCAGCTTAAACCCGTACCAAGAGACCCAGTACTTC.

The chain joins TRBV21-1 to TRBJ2-4. TRBV21-1 counts as a pseudogene. This CDR3 contains 13 residues. Here the CDR3 reads CASSKAGKNIQYF. Here the CDR3 DNA reads TGTGCCAGCAGCAAAGCAGGGAAAAACATTCAGTACTTC.

This clone was seen only a few times. This specimen includes other DNA sequences encoding the same CDR3. The J gene is TRBJ2-7, the V gene TRBV19, with 9 bases aligning to TRBD2. V lost 6 bases to trimming and J lost 4 bases; unmatched junction nucleotides: 10. The CDR3 sequence is 15 residues long. Germline CDR1 reads LNHDA; CDR2 reads SQIVND (reference sequence). The CDR3 region is CASSLQAGGRYEQYF. The CDR3 DNA follows: TGTGCCAGTAGCTTACAAGCGGGAGGCCGATACGAGCAGTACTTC.

The chain links TRBV5-1 to TRBJ2-2; TRBD1 aligns across 7 bases. V lost 1 base to trimming and J lost 3 bases; unmatched junction nucleotides: 3. This CDR3 is built from 15 residues. Germline CDR1 reads SGHRS; CDR2 reads YFSETQ. The chain's CDR3 is CASSLRGQDTGELFF. In DNA, the CDR3 is TGCGCCAGCAGCTTGAGGGGGCAGGACACCGGGGAGCTGTTTTTT.

V usage is TRBV7-8 and J usage is TRBJ1-6; D might be TRBD1 (6 bases). The CDR3 runs to 14 residues. CDR1 SGHVS and CDR2 FQNEAQ come from the germline V gene. Trimming took off 2 bases at V and 10 bases at J, with 12 bases between the two ends. The DNA for the CDR3 is TGTGCCAGCAGCTTAAGGGGGGAACGATCACCCCTCCACTTT. Translated, it gives CASSLRGERSPLHF.